This T cell receptor beta chain emerged from a study of blood T cells in healthy people across ages. General study results and limits: A roughly linear fall in TCR beta diversity per million T cells was seen with increasing age.

Every donor gave 8.5 to 10 milliliters of peripheral blood. As to this clonotype: What it binds is not known.

Germline V CDR1 and CDR2: SGHRS, YFSETQ. The length of the CDR3 is 12 residues. Next came a second PCR, run for about 6 to 12 cycles, which used a sample-barcoded 5' primer along with a J-beta primer mix. One entry per CDR3 protein results from TCRdb running MiXCR on the 5' RACE reads. The sample records roughly 1.5 million distinct CDR3 sequences, 35% to 45% being singletons. The TCR comes from a woman between 18 and 29 years old in good health. This rearrangement joins TRBV5-1 to TRBJ2-7; D ambiguous. The J call may be wrong; the DNA end is better matched by TRBJ2-5. The sample was blood. The CDR3 coding sequence is TGCGCCAGCGGGCCAGCCGCGGAGACCCAGTACTTC. Residues: CASGPAAETQYF.